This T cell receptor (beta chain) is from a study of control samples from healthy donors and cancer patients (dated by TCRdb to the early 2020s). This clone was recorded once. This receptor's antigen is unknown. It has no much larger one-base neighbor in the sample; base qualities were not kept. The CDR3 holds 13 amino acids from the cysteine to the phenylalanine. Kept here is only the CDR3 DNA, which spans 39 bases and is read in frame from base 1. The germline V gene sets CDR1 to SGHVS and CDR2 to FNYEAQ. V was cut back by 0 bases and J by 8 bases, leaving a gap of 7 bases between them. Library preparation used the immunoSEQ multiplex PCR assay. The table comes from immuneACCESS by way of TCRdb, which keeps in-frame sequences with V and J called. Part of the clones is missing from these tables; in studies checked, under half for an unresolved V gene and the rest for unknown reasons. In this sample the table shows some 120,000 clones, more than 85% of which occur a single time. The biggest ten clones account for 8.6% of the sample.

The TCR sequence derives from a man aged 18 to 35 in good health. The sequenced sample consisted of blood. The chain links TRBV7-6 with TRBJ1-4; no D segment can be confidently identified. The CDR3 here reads CASSLAGQEKLFF. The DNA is TGTGCCAGCAGCTTAGCAGGGCAAGAAAAACTGTTTTTT.